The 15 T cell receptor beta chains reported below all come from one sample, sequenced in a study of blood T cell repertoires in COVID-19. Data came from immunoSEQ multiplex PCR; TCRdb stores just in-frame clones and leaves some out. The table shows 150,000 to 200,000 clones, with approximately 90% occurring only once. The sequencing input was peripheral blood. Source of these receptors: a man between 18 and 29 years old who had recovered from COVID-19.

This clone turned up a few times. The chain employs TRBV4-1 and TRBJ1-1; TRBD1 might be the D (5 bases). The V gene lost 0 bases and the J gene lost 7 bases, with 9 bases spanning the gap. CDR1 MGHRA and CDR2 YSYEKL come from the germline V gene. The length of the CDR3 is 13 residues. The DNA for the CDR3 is TGCGCCAGCAGCCAAGATCGGGGGGGTGAAGCTTTCTTT. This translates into CASSQDRGGEAFF.

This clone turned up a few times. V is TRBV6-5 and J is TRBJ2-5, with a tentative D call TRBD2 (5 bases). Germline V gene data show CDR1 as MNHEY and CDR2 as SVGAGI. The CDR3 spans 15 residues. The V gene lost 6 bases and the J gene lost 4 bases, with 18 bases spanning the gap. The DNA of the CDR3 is TGTGCCAGCAGCTATAGCGCCGGGTTAGGAGAGACCCAGTACTTC. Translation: CASSYSAGLGETQYF.

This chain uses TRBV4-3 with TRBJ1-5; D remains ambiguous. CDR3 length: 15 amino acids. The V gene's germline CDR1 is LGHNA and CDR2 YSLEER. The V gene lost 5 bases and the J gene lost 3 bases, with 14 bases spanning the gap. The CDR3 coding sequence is TGCGCCAGCAGCAAAGTTCGGGGAGTCAATCAGCCCCAGCATTTT. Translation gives CASSKVRGVNQPQHF.

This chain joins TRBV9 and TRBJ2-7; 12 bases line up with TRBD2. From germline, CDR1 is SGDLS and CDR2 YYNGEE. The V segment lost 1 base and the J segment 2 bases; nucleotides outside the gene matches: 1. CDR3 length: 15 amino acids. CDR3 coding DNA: TGTGCCAGCAGCGTACTAGCGGGAGGGCCCTACGAGCAGTACTTC. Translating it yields CASSVLAGGPYEQYF.

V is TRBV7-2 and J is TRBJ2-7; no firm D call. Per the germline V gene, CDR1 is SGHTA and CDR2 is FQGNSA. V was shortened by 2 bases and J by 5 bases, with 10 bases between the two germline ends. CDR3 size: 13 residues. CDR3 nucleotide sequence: TGTGCCAGCAGCTTATACGCCCCGGACGAGCAGTACTTC. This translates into CASSLYAPDEQYF.

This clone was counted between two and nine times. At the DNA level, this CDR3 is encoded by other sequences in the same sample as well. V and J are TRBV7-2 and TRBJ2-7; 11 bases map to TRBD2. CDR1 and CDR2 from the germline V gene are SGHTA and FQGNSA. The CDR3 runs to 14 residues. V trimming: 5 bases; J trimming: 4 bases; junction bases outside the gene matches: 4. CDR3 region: CASSLTSGSYEQYF. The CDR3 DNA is TGTGCCAGCAGCCTCACTAGCGGGAGTTACGAGCAGTACTTC.

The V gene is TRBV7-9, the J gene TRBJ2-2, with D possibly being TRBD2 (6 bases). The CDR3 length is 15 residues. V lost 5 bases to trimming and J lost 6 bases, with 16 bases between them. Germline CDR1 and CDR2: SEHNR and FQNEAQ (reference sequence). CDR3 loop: CASSPSGTGAGELFF. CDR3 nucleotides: TGTGCCAGCAGCCCTTCCGGGACTGGGGCCGGGGAGCTGTTTTTT.

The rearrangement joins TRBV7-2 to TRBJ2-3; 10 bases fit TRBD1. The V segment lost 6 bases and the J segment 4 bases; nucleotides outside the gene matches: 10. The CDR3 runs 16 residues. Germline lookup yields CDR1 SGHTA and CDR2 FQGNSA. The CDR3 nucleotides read TGTGCCAGCAGACAACCGGGACAGGGGTCGGCAGATACGCAGTATTTT. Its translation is CASRQPGQGSADTQYF.

The CDR3 DNA is TGTGCCACCGACTCCACAGGGGATGTAACAGATACGCAGTATTTT. Its protein is CATDSTGDVTDTQYF. V is TRBV21-1 and J is TRBJ2-3; the D call of TRBD1 is as the table states it, not checked on the DNA. TRBV21-1 is an annotated pseudogene. The CDR3 is 15 amino acids.

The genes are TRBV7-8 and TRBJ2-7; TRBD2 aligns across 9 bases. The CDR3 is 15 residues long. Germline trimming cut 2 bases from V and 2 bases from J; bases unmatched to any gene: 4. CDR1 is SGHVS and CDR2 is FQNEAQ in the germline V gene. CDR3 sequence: CASSLSGGRAYEQYF. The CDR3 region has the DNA TGTGCCAGCAGCTTAAGTGGCGGGAGGGCCTACGAGCAGTACTTC.

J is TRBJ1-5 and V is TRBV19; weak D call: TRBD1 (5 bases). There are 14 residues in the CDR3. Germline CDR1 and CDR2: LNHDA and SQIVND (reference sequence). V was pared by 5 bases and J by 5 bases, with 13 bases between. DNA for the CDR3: TGTGCCAGTAGTCTTGGTGGGGGGGATCAGCCCCAGCATTTT. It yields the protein CASSLGGGDQPQHF.

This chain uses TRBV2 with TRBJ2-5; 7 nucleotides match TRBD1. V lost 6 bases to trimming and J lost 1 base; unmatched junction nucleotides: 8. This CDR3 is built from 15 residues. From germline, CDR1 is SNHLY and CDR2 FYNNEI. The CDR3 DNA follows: TGTGCCAGCAGGGGCGGACAGGCACCCCAAGAGACCCAGTACTTC. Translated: CASRGGQAPQETQYF.

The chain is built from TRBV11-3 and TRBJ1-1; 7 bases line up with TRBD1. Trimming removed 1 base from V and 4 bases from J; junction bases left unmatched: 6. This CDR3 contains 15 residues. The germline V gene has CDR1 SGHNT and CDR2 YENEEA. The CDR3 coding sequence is TGTGCCAGCAGCTTAGTCGGGACAGTCGGCACTGAAGCTTTCTTT. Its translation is CASSLVGTVGTEAFF.

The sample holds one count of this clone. CDR3 nucleotides: TGTGCCAGCAGCTTTGGCAGGGCTAGCGACGAGCAGTACTTC. Protein product: CASSFGRASDEQYF. V gene TRBV7-8 combines with J gene TRBJ2-7, with D maybe TRBD2 (6 bases). CDR3 length equals 14 residues. The germline V gene has CDR1 SGHVS and CDR2 FQNEAQ. The V and J ends lost 3 bases and 5 bases respectively, with 14 bases between them.

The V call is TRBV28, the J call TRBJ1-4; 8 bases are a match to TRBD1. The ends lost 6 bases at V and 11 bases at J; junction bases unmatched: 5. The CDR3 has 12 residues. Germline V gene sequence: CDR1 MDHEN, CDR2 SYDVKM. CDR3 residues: CASRKQGGKLFF. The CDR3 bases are TGTGCCAGCAGGAAACAGGGGGGGAAACTGTTTTTT.